The 20 T cell receptor beta chains below all came from one sample that was sequenced in a study of blood T cell repertoires in COVID-19. Generated by immunoSEQ multiplex PCR, the TCRdb table keeps only in-frame clones and is missing some. The table includes about 94,000 clones, approximately 84% detected once. The sample was peripheral blood. Every receptor here comes from a man aged 55 to 70 with acute or convalescent COVID-19.

As for this clone: A read error may account for a junction end that differs from germline. The chain combines TRBV24-1 with TRBJ1-5; D gene uncertain. This CDR3 contains 15 residues. Looked up from germline, CDR1 is KGHDR and CDR2 is SFDVKD. The CDR3 DNA reads as TGTGCCACCAGTGATTCCAGGAGGAGCAGTCAGCCCCAGCATTTT. It yields the protein CATSDSRRSSQPQHF.

The V call is TRBV4-1, the J call TRBJ1-2; possible D gene TRBD1, 6 bases. The CDR3 has 15 amino acids. Looked up from germline, CDR1 is MGHRA and CDR2 is YSYEKL. With 0 bases removed from V and 4 bases from J, the gap between germline ends came to 12 bases. In nucleotides, the CDR3 is TGCGCCAGCAGCCAAGATGGGGGCGGTCTCTATGGCTACACCTTC. The encoded protein is CASSQDGGGLYGYTF.

The rearrangement uses TRBV29-1 and TRBJ1-2, with D unclear. Germline CDR1 and CDR2: SQVTM and ANQGSEA. This CDR3 has 12 amino acids. V lost 8 bases and J lost 6, with 16 bases in between. The CDR3 nucleotides read TGCAGCACCCCGTCCCTTGAGGATGGCTACACCTTC. Translated: CSTPSLEDGYTF.

The chain joins TRBV6-2 or TRBV6-3 to TRBJ2-3; tentative D call: TRBD2 (6 bases). Trimming removed 4 bases at V and 5 bases at J, with 22 bases between. Germline loops: CDR1 MNHEY, CDR2 SVGEGT. The CDR3 sequence is 17 residues long. CDR3 in amino acids: CASSLGRLDGVRDTQYF. DNA of the CDR3: TGTGCCAGCAGTTTAGGGCGACTAGACGGGGTACGAGATACGCAGTATTTT.

The gene calls are TRBV3-1 (or the pseudogene TRBV3-2) and TRBJ1-2; 8 bases are shared with TRBD1. Germline values: CDR1 LGHDT, CDR2 YNNKEL (reference sequence). The CDR3 length is 14 residues. V trimming: 3 bases; J trimming: 3 bases; junction bases outside the gene matches: 3. CDR3 in DNA: TGTGCCAGCAGCCAGACAGGGGACTACTATGGCTACACCTTC. It encodes CASSQTGDYYGYTF.

This chain uses TRBV2 with TRBJ1-4; D possibly corresponds to TRBD1 (5 bases). The V end was cut by 7 bases, the J end by 7 bases, with 16 bases between. From germline, CDR1 is SNHLY and CDR2 FYNNEI. This CDR3 comprises 14 residues. This CDR3 is CASKRAQGGEKLFF. The CDR3 nucleotides read TGTGCCAGCAAAAGAGCCCAGGGTGGTGAAAAACTGTTTTTT.

This chain uses TRBV11-2 with TRBJ1-4; tentative D call: TRBD1 (5 bases). The germline V gene has CDR1 SGHAT and CDR2 FQNNGV. The germline V and J ends were trimmed by 3 bases and 1 base, with 9 bases remaining between them. This CDR3 spans 15 amino acids. The CDR3 DNA follows: TGTGCCAGCAGCTTGGGGGGTCTAACTAATGAAAAACTGTTTTTT. Amino acid sequence: CASSLGGLTNEKLFF.

The rearrangement uses TRBV20-1 and TRBJ1-2; TRBD1 agrees at 7 bases. CDR1 is DFQATT, CDR2 SNEGSKA, per germline (reference sequence). The CDR3 consists of 10 residues. V lost 6 bases and J lost 8; bases outside the gene matches: 3. CDR3 nucleotides: TGCAGTGCGAACAGGGGCGGCTACACCTTC. Translation gives CSANRGGYTF.

The V call is TRBV21-1, the J call TRBJ1-4. TRBV21-1 counts as a pseudogene. The CDR3 runs to 20 residues. CDR3 nucleotides: TGTGCCAGCAGCAAAGATGGAGGTAGGACTTTGGTTGCAACTAATGAAAAACTGTTTTTT. Translated: CASSKDGGRTLVATNEKLFF.

The chain carries TRBV7-2 and TRBJ2-7; D remains ambiguous. The length of the CDR3 is 12 residues. V gave up 2 bases and J gave up 4 bases, with 6 bases separating them. The V gene's germline CDR1 is SGHTA and CDR2 FQGNSA. The CDR3 loop is CASSLSRYEQYF. As DNA, the CDR3 is TGTGCCAGCAGCTTAAGTCGGTACGAGCAGTACTTC.

The chain combines TRBV5-1 with TRBJ1-2, with 7 bases matching TRBD1. V lost 3 bases to trimming and J lost 6 bases; unmatched junction nucleotides: 8. Germline values: CDR1 SGHRS, CDR2 YFSETQ. This CDR3 is built from 14 residues. The chain's CDR3 is CASSSGYGQDGYTF. CDR3 nucleotides: TGCGCCAGCAGCTCAGGCTATGGACAGGATGGCTACACCTTC. Filled out from reference TRBV5-1 and TRBJ1-2, the complete variable domain reads KAGVTQTPRYLIKTRGQQVTLSCSPISGHRSVSWYQQTPGQGLQFLFEYFSETQRNKGNFPGRFSGRQFSNSRSEMNVSTLELGDSALYLCASSSGYGQDGYTFGSGTRLTVV.

Sample share makes this clone medium-sized. The DNA for the CDR3 is TGTGCCAGCAGCCTACGGGACTCCCCCTACGAGCAGTACTTC. Its translation is CASSLRDSPYEQYF. The J gene is TRBJ2-7, the V gene TRBV5-4; a weak D match, TRBD2 (6 bases). V shed 4 bases and J shed 2 bases, with 13 bases lying between them. The length of the CDR3 is 14 residues. Germline V CDR1 and CDR2: SGHNT, YYREEE (reference sequence).

The chain uses TRBV2 and TRBJ1-1; no definite D call. This CDR3 contains 15 residues. Trimming left V 5 bases short and J 1 base short, with 14 bases between. Germline V lookup: CDR1 SNHLY, CDR2 FYNNEI. The CDR3 here is CASSKMTTPNTEAFF. CDR3 nucleotide sequence: TGTGCCAGCAGTAAAATGACAACTCCGAACACTGAAGCTTTCTTT.

This clone was seen only once. V usage is TRBV11-2 and J usage is TRBJ1-2; D may be TRBD1 (5 bases). This CDR3 has 16 amino acids. Germline CDR1 and CDR2: SGHAT and FQNNGV. V lost 4 bases, J lost 4 bases, and 19 bases lay in between. The CDR3 DNA is TGTGCCAGCAGCTCCCGACAGACTTCTATGCCCTATGGCTACACCTTC. It codes for CASSSRQTSMPYGYTF.

This clone appeared a single time. The CDR3 protein is CAISIGQGDYGYTF. The DNA of the CDR3 is TGTGCCATCAGTATCGGACAGGGGGACTATGGCTACACCTTC. This chain uses TRBV10-3 with TRBJ1-2; TRBD1 agrees at 10 bases. Germline assignment: CDR1 ENHRY and CDR2 SYGVKD. CDR3 size: 14 residues. V lost 5 bases and J lost 3; bases outside the gene matches: 3.

This chain uses TRBV2 with TRBJ2-7, with 15 bases fitting TRBD2. J lost 6 bases, V lost 6 bases, and 3 bases had no gene match. CDR3 length: 14 residues. CDR1 SNHLY and CDR2 FYNNEI come from the germline V gene. This CDR3 reads CASSGLAGGREQYF. In DNA, the CDR3 is TGTGCCAGCAGCGGACTAGCGGGGGGGCGCGAGCAGTACTTC.

The chain uses TRBV6-5 and TRBJ1-4; tentatively, D is TRBD1 (5 bases). The germline gives CDR1 MNHEY, CDR2 SVGAGI. CDR3 length equals 12 residues. V gave up 10 bases and J gave up 7 bases, with 13 bases separating them. The CDR3 protein is CATRRGGEKLFF. The CDR3 nucleotides read TGTGCCACGAGACGGGGGGGTGAAAAACTGTTTTTT.

This rearrangement joins TRBV7-9 to TRBJ2-7; D call uncertain. The CDR3 extends over 15 amino acids. V was cut by 1 base and J by 3 bases, with 13 bases left in between. Germline V lookup: CDR1 SEHNR, CDR2 FQNEAQ (reference sequence). The CDR3 region is CASSLDNSPLYEQYF. The CDR3 bases are TGTGCCAGCAGCTTAGATAACAGCCCTCTCTACGAGCAGTACTTC.

The rearrangement links TRBV14 to TRBJ2-1; TRBD2 agrees at 12 bases. In germline, CDR1 is SGHDN, CDR2 FVKESK. This CDR3 is built from 15 residues. V shed 6 bases and J 10 bases; nucleotides not matched to a gene: 10. This CDR3 is CASSSRTSGAAEQFF. CDR3 bases: TGTGCCAGCAGTTCTCGGACTAGCGGGGCAGCGGAGCAGTTCTTC. Full variable domain (outside the CDR3, taken from reference TRBV14 and TRBJ2-1): EAGVTQFPSHSVIEKGQTVTLRCDPISGHDNLYWYRRVMGKEIKFLLHFVKESKQDESGMPNNRFLAERTGGTYSTLKVQPAELEDSGVYFCASSSRTSGAAEQFFGPGTRLTVL.

The V gene is TRBV5-8, the J gene TRBJ1-1, with 8 nucleotides matching TRBD1. The CDR3 extends over 16 amino acids. Germline V gives CDR1 SGHTS, CDR2 YDEGEE. The V gene end was trimmed by 4 bases and the J gene end by 3 bases; junction bases not matched to a gene: 11. CDR3 nucleotides: TGTGCCAGCAGCCCCACGAGGGACAGGCGACACACTGAAGCTTTCTTT. Translation gives CASSPTRDRRHTEAFF.